These 21 T cell receptor beta chains share one sample of origin, sequenced in a study of CD8 T cells in Susac syndrome. Reverse transcription of about 0.5 to 1 ug RNA was carried out with random hexamers. TCRdb ran MiXCR on the immunoSEQ multiplex PCR reads and lists one entry per CDR3 protein. The data hold about 300,000 distinct CDR3 sequences, with roughly 85% observed a single time. The source material was CD8+ T cells from PBMCs. The receptor set was obtained from a human donor with multiple sclerosis.

This clonotype showed up just a few times. This chain joins TRBV6-5 and TRBJ2-2, with D unclear. The CDR3 runs 15 residues. V was pared by 2 bases and J by 4 bases, with 11 bases between. Germline V gene data show CDR1 as MNHEY and CDR2 as SVGAGI. The CDR3: CASSYTGSTTGELFF. Here the CDR3 DNA reads TGTGCCAGCAGTTACACCGGGTCGACCACCGGGGAGCTGTTTTTT.

The gene calls are TRBV4-3 and TRBJ1-2; D may be TRBD1 (6 bases). Deletions cut 5 bases from V and 4 bases from J, with 17 bases between. The germline CDR1 and CDR2 sequences are LGHNA and YSLEER. The length of the CDR3 is 15 residues. The CDR3 protein is CASSYHPDRPYGYTF. As DNA, the CDR3 is TGCGCCAGCAGCTACCACCCTGACAGGCCCTATGGCTACACCTTC.

V usage is TRBV20-1 and J usage is TRBJ1-2; TRBD1 matches at 7 bases. The CDR3 consists of 16 residues. The V gene's germline CDR1 is DFQATT and CDR2 SNEGSKA (reference sequence). V was pared by 8 bases and J by 4 bases, with 19 bases of the junction left unmatched. The CDR3 reads CSTHGAGGDLLYGYTF. In nucleotides, the CDR3 is TGCAGTACCCATGGGGCAGGGGGGGACCTTCTCTATGGCTACACCTTC.

This clonotype appeared once. This chain uses TRBV7-9 with TRBJ1-3, with no clear D. Trimming cost V 6 bases and J 0 bases, with 12 bases left between them. This CDR3 is 15 amino acids long. Per germline, CDR1 SEHNR and CDR2 FQNEAQ (reference sequence). CDR3: CASSFDTTSGNTIYF. In DNA, the CDR3 is TGTGCCAGCAGTTTCGACACTACCTCTGGAAACACCATATATTTT.

The chain is built from TRBV28 and TRBJ1-5; possible D gene TRBD1, 6 bases. The V end lost 6 bases, the J end lost 5 bases, and 11 bases lay between the germline ends. The CDR3 has 13 residues. CDR1 and CDR2 from the germline V gene are MDHEN and SYDVKM. The CDR3 here is CASSRQVDQPQHF. The CDR3 DNA sequence: TGTGCCAGCAGCAGACAGGTGGATCAGCCCCAGCATTTT. The variable domain in full, with the rest retrieved from reference TRBV28 and TRBJ1-5, is DVKVTQSSRYLVKRTGEKVFLECVQDMDHENMFWYRQDPGLGLRLIYFSYDVKMKEKGDIPEGYSVSREKKERFSLILESASTNQTSMYLCASSRQVDQPQHFGDGTRLSIL.

J is TRBJ2-7 and V is TRBV27, with TRBD1 as a possible D gene (5 bases). Looked up from germline, CDR1 is MNHEY and CDR2 is SMNVEV (reference sequence). The V end was cut by 5 bases, the J end by 4 bases, with 18 bases between. The CDR3 covers 15 residues. CDR3 bases: TGTGCCAGCAGTACTCTGCTTGGACAAGAGTACGAGCAGTACTTC. Residues: CASSTLLGQEYEQYF.

This chain connects TRBV19 to TRBJ2-7; the match to TRBD1 covers 8 bases. The V segment lost 6 bases and the J segment 2 bases; nucleotides outside the gene matches: 6. The germline gives CDR1 LNHDA, CDR2 SQIVND (reference sequence). The CDR3 spans 14 residues. CDR3 amino acids: CASRLQGGPYEQYF. The CDR3 bases are TGTGCCAGTAGACTACAGGGGGGACCCTACGAGCAGTACTTC.

This clonotype appeared a single time. This sequence joins TRBV20-1 and TRBJ1-1; tentative D call: TRBD1 (6 bases). Trimming shortened V by 2 bases and J by 3 bases, and 19 bases separated the two germline ends. This CDR3 comprises 16 residues. CDR1 is DFQATT, CDR2 SNEGSKA, per germline (reference sequence). The CDR3 spells CSARLGTFQGYTEAFF. The CDR3 DNA reads as TGCAGTGCTAGACTAGGAACATTCCAGGGGTACACTGAAGCTTTCTTT.

This chain links TRBV28 with TRBJ2-3, with a possible D match to TRBD2 (5 bases). The ends were cut back, 2 bases at V and 5 bases at J, with 11 bases in the middle. This CDR3 is 14 amino acids long. Germline CDR1 and CDR2: MDHEN and SYDVKM. The CDR3, as DNA: TGTGCCAGCAGTTTAACCGGGAACCTAGATACGCAGTATTTT. Translated: CASSLTGNLDTQYF.

This clonotype was counted a few times. The chain joins TRBV6-1 to TRBJ1-1, with D possibly matching TRBD1 (6 bases). This CDR3 region has 14 residues. Trimming pared 5 bases from V and 1 base from J, leaving 11 bases between. Germline V gene sequence: CDR1 MNHNS, CDR2 SASEGT. The CDR3 nucleotides read TGTGCCAGCAGTTTGACAGGAGCGAACACTGAAGCTTTCTTT. Its translation is CASSLTGANTEAFF.

This chain's CDR3 is CASTIRDNNQPQHF. The CDR3 bases are TGTGCCAGTACCATACGGGACAACAATCAGCCCCAGCATTTT. The chain is built from TRBV19 and TRBJ1-5, with D possibly TRBD1 on 6 matching bases. The CDR3 extends over 14 amino acids. The V and J ends lost 7 bases and 3 bases respectively, with 13 bases between them. The germline V gene has CDR1 LNHDA and CDR2 SQIVND (reference sequence).

This chain connects TRBV28 to TRBJ2-3; 7 positions match TRBD1. The CDR3 is 17 residues long. Germline V gives CDR1 MDHEN, CDR2 SYDVKM. J gave up 3 bases and V 2 bases, and 11 bases lay outside the gene matches. CDR3 protein: CASSLGVEDRPTDTQYF. Here the CDR3 DNA reads TGTGCCAGCAGTTTAGGGGTCGAGGACAGGCCTACAGATACGCAGTATTTT.

V is TRBV15 and J is TRBJ1-1; D is perhaps TRBD1 (5 bases). The CDR3 length is 15 residues. Germline lookup yields CDR1 LNHNV and CDR2 YYDKDF (reference sequence). V was trimmed by 5 bases and J by 10 bases, leaving 23 bases between them. The CDR3 coding sequence is TGTGCCACCAGCCGGGACCCGACCGACCTCGTGGCAGCTTTCTTT. Translating gives CATSRDPTDLVAAFF.

This sequence joins TRBV5-1 and TRBJ2-1; D gene ambiguous. Germline V gene lookup returns CDR1 SGHRS and CDR2 YFSETQ. V was shortened by 2 bases and J by 10 bases, with 7 bases between the two germline ends. The CDR3 extends over 11 amino acids. The CDR3 loop is CASSFDQEQFF. The CDR3 DNA follows: TGCGCCAGCAGCTTCGACCAGGAGCAGTTCTTC. The full variable domain, completed using reference TRBV5-1 and TRBJ2-1, is KAGVTQTPRYLIKTRGQQVTLSCSPISGHRSVSWYQQTPGQGLQFLFEYFSETQRNKGNFPGRFSGRQFSNSRSEMNVSTLELGDSALYLCASSFDQEQFFGPGTRLTVL.

This chain uses TRBV27 with TRBJ2-7, with TRBD2 matching 11 bases. With V trimmed by 0 bases and J by 3 bases, 1 base remained unmatched. The CDR3 consists of 15 residues. Germline assignment: CDR1 MNHEY and CDR2 SMNVEV (reference sequence). The CDR3 DNA is TGTGCCAGCAGTTTATCGACTAGCGGGATCTACGAGCAGTACTTC. Its translation: CASSLSTSGIYEQYF.

J is TRBJ1-1 and V is TRBV4-3; tentative D call: TRBD1 (6 bases). Germline CDR1 reads LGHNA; CDR2 reads YSLEER. V lost 0 bases to trimming and J lost 1 base, with 9 bases between them. This CDR3 comprises 15 residues. CDR3 bases: TGCGCCAGCAGCCAAGATTGGGGACAGAACACTGAAGCTTTCTTT. The encoded protein is CASSQDWGQNTEAFF.

The chain uses TRBV6-2 or TRBV6-3 and TRBJ1-1; D perhaps matches TRBD1 (6 bases). CDR3 size: 14 residues. Trimming left V 5 bases short and J 3 bases short, with 13 bases between. Germline CDR1 reads MNHEY; CDR2 reads SVGEGT. The CDR3 is CASSLTGTDTEAFF. DNA of the CDR3: TGTGCCAGCAGTCTTACAGGGACCGACACTGAAGCTTTCTTT.

This chain links TRBV19 with TRBJ2-7; 8 bases match TRBD1. J gave up 2 bases and V 5 bases, and 17 bases lay outside the gene matches. The CDR3 loop spans 18 amino acids. CDR1 is LNHDA, CDR2 SQIVND, per germline (reference sequence). This chain's CDR3 is CASSQLGGTGALAYEQYF. The CDR3 bases are TGTGCCAGTAGTCAACTTGGAGGGACAGGAGCGCTAGCCTACGAGCAGTACTTC.

V and J are TRBV6-5 and TRBJ2-7; weak D call: TRBD1 (6 bases). The CDR3 contains 16 residues. Germline V gene data show CDR1 as MNHEY and CDR2 as SVGAGI. The V end lost 1 base, the J end lost 1 base, and 14 bases lay between the germline ends. CDR3 in amino acids: CASSYFVGGPSYEQYF. CDR3 DNA sequence: TGTGCCAGCAGTTACTTTGTAGGGGGACCTTCCTACGAGCAGTACTTC.

This chain links TRBV30 with TRBJ2-1; 13 nucleotides line up with TRBD2. Trimming took 1 base from V and 9 from J; bases not matched to a gene: 0. Germline-derived CDR1 and CDR2 are GTSNPN and SVGIG (reference sequence). The CDR3 runs 13 residues. The CDR3 DNA sequence: TGTGCCTGGAGTGGGACTAGCGGGAGTGAGCAGTTCTTC. It encodes CAWSGTSGSEQFF.

This sequence joins TRBV27 and TRBJ2-2, with D uncertain. Germline V CDR1 and CDR2: MNHEY, SMNVEV (reference sequence). Trimming shortened V by 3 bases and J by 2 bases, and 10 bases separated the two germline ends. The CDR3 contains 15 residues. The CDR3 DNA sequence: TGTGCCAGCAGTTTTTCCGTGTTTAACACCGGGGAGCTGTTTTTT. It specifies CASSFSVFNTGELFF.